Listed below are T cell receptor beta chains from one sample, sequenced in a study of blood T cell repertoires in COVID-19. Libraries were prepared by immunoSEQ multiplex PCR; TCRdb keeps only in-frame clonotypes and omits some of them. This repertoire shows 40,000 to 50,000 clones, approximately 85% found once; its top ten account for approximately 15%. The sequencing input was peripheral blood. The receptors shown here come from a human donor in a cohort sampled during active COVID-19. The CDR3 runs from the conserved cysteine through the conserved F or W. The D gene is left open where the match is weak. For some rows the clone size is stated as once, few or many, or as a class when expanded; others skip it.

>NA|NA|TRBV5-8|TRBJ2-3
CASSLAGRTSTDTQYF
TGTGCCAGCAGCTTGGCCGGGCGGACTAGCACAGATACGCAGTATTTT
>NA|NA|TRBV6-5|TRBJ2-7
CASGQGSYEQYF
TGTGCCAGCGGGCAGGGATCCTACGAGCAGTACTTC
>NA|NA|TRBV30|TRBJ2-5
CAWTQGETQYF
TGTGCCTGGACCCAGGGGGAGACCCAGTACTTC
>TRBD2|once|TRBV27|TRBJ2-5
CASSLGNSGGETQYF
TGTGCCAGCAGTTTAGGAAATAGCGGGGGAGAGACCCAGTACTTC
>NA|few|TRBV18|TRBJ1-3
CASSPDRDTIYF
TGTGCCAGCTCACCAGATCGGGACACCATATATTTT
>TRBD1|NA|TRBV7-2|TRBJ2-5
CASSLAATRGQETQYF
TGTGCCAGCAGCTTAGCGGCAACCAGGGGGCAAGAGACCCAGTACTTC
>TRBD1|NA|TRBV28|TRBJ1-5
CASRAGGRNQPQHF
TGTGCCAGCAGGGCAGGGGGTCGCAATCAGCCCCAGCATTTT
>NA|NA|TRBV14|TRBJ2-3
CASSQDRQNTDTQYF
TGTGCCAGCAGCCAAGATCGCCAGAACACAGATACGCAGTATTTT
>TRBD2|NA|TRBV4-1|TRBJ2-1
CASSPRGSGGVLGDEQFF
TGCGCCAGCAGTCCGAGAGGTAGCGGGGGGGTCTTAGGCGATGAGCAGTTCTTC
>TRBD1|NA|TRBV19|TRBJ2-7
CASSIAGQGVYEQYF
TGTGCCAGTAGTATCGCGGGACAGGGGGTGTACGAGCAGTACTTC
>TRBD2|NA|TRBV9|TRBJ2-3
CASSASPRAGVTDTQYF
TGTGCCAGCAGCGCGAGTCCCAGGGCGGGGGTCACAGATACGCAGTATTTT
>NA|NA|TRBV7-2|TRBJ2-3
CASRTSTDTQYF
TGTGCCAGCAGAACTAGCACAGATACGCAGTATTTT
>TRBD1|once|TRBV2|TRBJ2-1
CASLIGTGSDEQFF
TGTGCCAGCTTAATCGGGACAGGGTCAGATGAGCAGTTCTTC
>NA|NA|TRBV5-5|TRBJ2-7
CASSQIGDYEQYF
TGTGCCAGCAGCCAAATCGGAGACTACGAGCAGTACTTC
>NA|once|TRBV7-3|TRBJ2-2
CASSPQPPTGELFF
TGTGCCAGCAGCCCACAACCCCCCACCGGGGAGCTGTTTTTT
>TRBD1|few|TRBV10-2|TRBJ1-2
CASRGDRKNYGYTF
TGCGCCAGCAGAGGGGACAGGAAGAACTATGGCTACACCTTC
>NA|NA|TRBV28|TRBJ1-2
CASVTGPNYGYTF
TGTGCCAGCGTCACAGGTCCTAACTATGGCTACACCTTC
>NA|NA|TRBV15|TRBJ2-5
CATSRAGRGLFGTQYF
TGTGCCACCAGCAGAGCTGGCAGGGGATTGTTTGGGACCCAGTACTTC
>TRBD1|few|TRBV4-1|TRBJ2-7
CASSRAGTGMHEQYF
TGCGCCAGCAGCCGGGCGGGGACAGGGATGCACGAGCAGTACTTC
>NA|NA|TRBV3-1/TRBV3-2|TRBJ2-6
CASSQDWGAGANVLTF
TGTGCCAGCAGCCAAGATTGGGGGGCTGGGGCCAACGTCCTGACTTTC
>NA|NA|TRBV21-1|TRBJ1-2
CASRIKPQNYGYTF
TGTGCCAGCAGGATCAAACCACAGAACTATGGCTACACCTTC
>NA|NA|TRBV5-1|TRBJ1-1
CASSLSVNTEAFF
TGCGCCAGCAGCTTGTCTGTAAACACTGAAGCTTTCTTT
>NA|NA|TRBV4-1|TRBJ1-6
CASSQDFRDYNSPLHF
TGCGCCAGCAGCCAAGACTTTCGGGACTATAATTCACCCCTCCACTTT
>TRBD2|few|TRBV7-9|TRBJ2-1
CASSPSGASGTYNEQFF
TGTGCCAGCAGCCCTTCGGGGGCTAGCGGGACCTACAATGAGCAGTTCTTC
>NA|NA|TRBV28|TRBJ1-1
CASSRTVMNTEAFF
TGTGCCAGCAGCCGGACAGTAATGAACACTGAAGCTTTCTTT
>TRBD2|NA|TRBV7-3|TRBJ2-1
CASSLNPTSGGHEQFF
TGTGCCAGCAGCTTAAACCCGACTAGCGGTGGGCATGAGCAGTTCTTC
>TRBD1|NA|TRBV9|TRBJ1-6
CASSPRQGPSPLHF
TGTGCCAGCAGCCCCCGACAGGGTCCTTCACCCCTCCACTTT
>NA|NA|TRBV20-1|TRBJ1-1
CSALGQLEAFF
TGCAGTGCACTCGGACAGCTCGAAGCTTTCTTT
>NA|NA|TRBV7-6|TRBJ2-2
CASSLAAPPGELFF
TGTGCCAGCAGCTTAGCGGCCCCTCCCGGGGAGCTGTTTTTT
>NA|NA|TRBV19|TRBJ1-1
CASSHLYEAFF
TGTGCCAGTAGTCACCTCTACGAAGCTTTCTTT
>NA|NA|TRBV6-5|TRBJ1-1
CASSYSRDTEAFF
TGTGCCAGCAGTTACTCCCGGGACACTGAAGCTTTCTTT
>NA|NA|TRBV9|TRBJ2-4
CASSVGGGGNIQYF
TGTGCCAGCAGCGTTGGTGGAGGTGGAAACATTCAGTACTTC
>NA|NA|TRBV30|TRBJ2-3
CAFSSGVVDTQYF
TGTGCCTTTTCGTCGGGGGTTGTAGATACGCAGTATTTT
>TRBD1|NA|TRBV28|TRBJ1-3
CASSSYGTGGSGNTIYF
TGTGCCAGCAGTTCGTACGGGACAGGGGGCTCTGGAAACACCATATATTTT
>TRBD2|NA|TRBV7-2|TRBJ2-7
CASSYTSGSTYEQYF
TGTGCCAGCAGCTATACTAGCGGATCAACCTACGAGCAGTACTTC
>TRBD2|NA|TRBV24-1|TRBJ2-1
CATSDPGGSSYNEQFF
TGTGCCACCAGTGACCCCGGCGGGAGCTCCTACAATGAGCAGTTCTTC
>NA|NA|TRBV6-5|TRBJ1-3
CASSYAASGNTIYF
TGTGCCAGCAGTTACGCGGCATCTGGAAACACCATATATTTT
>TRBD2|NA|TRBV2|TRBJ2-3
CASSGSWAGGRDTQYF
TGTGCCAGCAGTGGCAGTTGGGCGGGGGGACGAGATACGCAGTATTTT
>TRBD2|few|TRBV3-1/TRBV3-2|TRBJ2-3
CASSPGTSRADTQYF
TGTGCCAGCAGCCCAGGGACTAGTAGAGCAGATACGCAGTATTTT
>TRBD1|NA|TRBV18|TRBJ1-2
CASSPGTGDYGYTF
TGTGCCAGCTCACCAGGGACAGGTGACTATGGCTACACCTTC
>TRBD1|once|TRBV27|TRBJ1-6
CASSSGTANSPLHF
TGTGCCAGCAGTTCGGGGACAGCTAATTCACCCCTCCACTTT
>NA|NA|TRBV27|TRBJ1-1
CASSTTDRPVNTEAFF
TGTGCCAGCAGTACCACGGACAGACCCGTGAACACTGAAGCTTTCTTT
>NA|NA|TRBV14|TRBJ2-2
CASSESRGLQNTGELFF
TGTGCCAGCAGCGAAAGCCGGGGACTGCAGAACACCGGGGAGCTGTTTTTT
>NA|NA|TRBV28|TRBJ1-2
CASSLSGFYYGYTF
TGTGCCAGCAGTTTGTCCGGGTTCTACTATGGCTACACCTTC